Sequencing of this T cell receptor beta chain was carried out in a study of OX40 agonist ivuxolimab in advanced cancers. The data were produced by immunoSEQ multiplex PCR, yet TCRdb's version contains in-frame clones alone and is incomplete. This sample has 50,000 to 80,000 clones, with 84% found just once. The CDR3 has 14 amino acids. The germline CDR1 and CDR2 sequences are SEHNR and FQNEAQ (reference sequence). J gave up 11 bases and V 5 bases, and 12 bases lay outside the gene matches. The TCR sequence derives from an adult with an advanced solid tumor such as melanoma, head and neck, liver or kidney cancer. The gene calls are TRBV7-9 and TRBJ1-1; 9 positions match TRBD1. Sample: CD4+ or CD8+ T cells sorted from blood, taken in a trial of the OX40 agonist ivuxolimab. CDR3 region: CASSTTRDRVVAFF. The CDR3 nucleotides read TGTGCCAGCAGCACAACCAGGGACAGGGTTGTCGCTTTCTTT.